The rows below give T cell receptor beta chains drawn from one sample of a study of beta chain features in type 1 diabetes. Profiled with immunoSEQ multiplex PCR; TCRdb holds only in-frame clones, not every one. The sample has some 330,000 clones, roughly 12% seen once. Source material: naive CD4+ T cells from blood. The source of these receptors is a woman between 18 and 29 years old with type 1 diabetes. Each CDR3 is given with its conserved first and last residue. A D gene is named only where the DNA matches it firmly. Some rows mark clone size as missing; the rest say once, few, many or name a class of expanded clone.

TRBJ2-3 | NA | TRBV28 | NA | CASSFRDTQYF | TGTGCCAGCAGTTTTCGGGATACGCAGTATTTT
TRBJ2-1 | few | TRBV7-9 | NA | CASSLEPGNEQFF | TGTGCCAGCAGCTTAGAGCCCGGGAACGAGCAGTTCTTC
TRBJ2-5 | few | TRBV30 | NA | CAWSRLGGRGETQYF | TGTGCCTGGAGTCGTTTGGGCGGACGGGGAGAGACCCAGTACTTC
TRBJ1-5 | few | TRBV6-5 | NA | CASSQGLRGRPQHF | TGTGCCAGCAGCCAGGGACTCCGGGGTCGGCCCCAGCATTTT
TRBJ2-6 | few | TRBV6-5 | TRBD1 | CASTTGAGANVLTF | TGTGCCAGCACGACAGGGGCCGGGGCCAACGTCCTGACTTTC
TRBJ1-2 | NA | TRBV30 | TRBD1 | CAWSVLRQGPYGYTF | TGTGCCTGGAGTGTACTAAGACAGGGGCCCTATGGCTACACCTTC
TRBJ2-5 | few | TRBV5-1 | NA | CASSLGPQLGSQYF | TGCGCCAGCAGCTTGGGACCCCAGCTCGGGTCCCAGTACTTC
TRBJ1-3 | few | TRBV30 | NA | CAGPGGDGNTIYF | TGTGCCGGGCCGGGGGGGGATGGAAACACCATATATTTT
TRBJ2-1 | few | TRBV7-6 | NA | CASSLAGPYNEQFF | TGTGCCAGCAGCTTAGCTGGGCCCTACAATGAGCAGTTCTTC
TRBJ2-4 | few | TRBV10-3 | TRBD1 | CAIRETGSGIQYF | TGTGCCATCAGGGAGACAGGGTCGGGCATTCAGTACTTC
TRBJ2-5 | NA | TRBV7-2 | NA | CASSPRVWETQYF | TGTGCCAGCAGCCCCAGGGTCTGGGAGACCCAGTACTTC
TRBJ1-5 | NA | TRBV19 | NA | CASRGVHQPQHF | TGTGCCAGTAGGGGCGTGCATCAGCCCCAGCATTTT
TRBJ1-5 | few | TRBV6-5 | NA | CASSPGLRGVQPQHF | TGTGCCAGCAGCCCCGGATTAAGGGGCGTTCAGCCCCAGCATTTT
TRBJ2-1 | NA | TRBV11-2 | TRBD1 | CASSQGTGANYNEQFF | TGTGCCAGCAGCCAAGGGACAGGGGCGAACTACAATGAGCAGTTCTTC
TRBJ1-2 | NA | TRBV11-3 | NA | CASSLEALSGYTF | TGTGCCAGCAGCTTAGAGGCTTTGTCTGGCTACACCTTC
TRBJ2-7 | few | TRBV28 | TRBD1 | CASRGQGQYF | TGTGCCAGCAGAGGACAGGGTCAGTACTTC
TRBJ2-5 | NA | TRBV9 | NA | CASSFQQGETQYF | TGTGCCAGCAGCTTCCAACAGGGAGAGACCCAGTACTTC
TRBJ1-1 | NA | TRBV2 | NA | CASTVRRAGTEAFF | TGTGCCAGCACGGTACGAAGGGCGGGCACTGAAGCTTTCTTT
TRBJ2-1 | few | TRBV6-1 | NA | CASSVAQASSYNEQFF | TGTGCCAGCAGTGTCGCTCAGGCAAGCTCCTACAATGAGCAGTTCTTC
TRBJ1-1 | NA | TRBV29-1 | NA | CSVELARVEATEAFF | TGCAGCGTTGAACTGGCACGGGTAGAAGCAACTGAAGCTTTCTTT
TRBJ2-7 | NA | TRBV28 | TRBD2 | CASSPTSGTYEQYF | TGTGCCAGCAGTCCGACTAGCGGAACCTACGAGCAGTACTTC
TRBJ2-5 | NA | TRBV19 | TRBD2 | CASRSEGGLAQETQYF | TGTGCCAGTAGATCCGAAGGCGGACTAGCGCAAGAGACCCAGTACTTC
TRBJ2-1 | NA | TRBV2 | TRBD2 | CASRETSGPSNEQFF | TGTGCCAGCAGGGAAACTAGCGGGCCTAGCAATGAGCAGTTCTTC
TRBJ2-3 | few | TRBV5-1 | TRBD1 | CASSSTGDTDTQYF | TGCGCCAGCAGCTCAACAGGGGACACAGATACGCAGTATTTT
TRBJ1-2 | few | TRBV7-2 | TRBD1 | CASTAGQGYYGYTF | TGTGCCAGCACCGCCGGACAGGGGTACTATGGCTACACCTTC
TRBJ2-5 | NA | TRBV10-3 | TRBD2 | CAISDASGVETQYF | TGTGCCATCAGTGATGCTAGCGGGGTTGAGACCCAGTACTTC
TRBJ2-7 | few | TRBV14 | TRBD1 | CASSQDGTGGVYEQYF | TGTGCCAGCAGCCAAGACGGGACAGGGGGTGTCTACGAGCAGTACTTC
TRBJ2-7 | NA | TRBV5-1 | NA | CASSPGVSSYEQYF | TGCGCCAGCAGCCCCGGGGTGAGCTCCTACGAGCAGTACTTC
TRBJ2-1 | NA | TRBV9 | NA | CASSVGVLGHSYNEQFF | TGTGCCAGCAGCGTAGGGGTTTTGGGACACTCGTACAATGAGCAGTTCTTC
TRBJ2-1 | few | TRBV28 | NA | CASSSRGEQFF | TGTGCCAGCAGTTCTAGGGGTGAGCAGTTCTTC
TRBJ2-2 | few | TRBV15 | NA | CATSRGLEVTGELFF | TGTGCCACCAGCAGAGGTCTGGAGGTCACCGGGGAGCTGTTTTTT
TRBJ2-1 | NA | TRBV7-9 | NA | CASSLLGAGAYEQFF | TGTGCCAGCAGCTTATTGGGGGCTGGGGCTTATGAGCAGTTCTTC
TRBJ2-7 | NA | TRBV21-1 | NA | CASSIEDSLYEQYF | TGTGCCAGCAGCATAGAGGACAGCCTCTACGAGCAGTACTTC
TRBJ2-2 | few | TRBV4-1 | NA | CASSQERDSHPGELFF | TGCGCCAGCAGCCAAGAGCGGGACAGTCATCCCGGGGAGCTGTTTTTT
TRBJ2-5 | few | TRBV29-1 | TRBD2 | CSVERLAGEETQYF | TGCAGCGTTGAACGGCTAGCGGGAGAAGAGACCCAGTACTTC
TRBJ1-1 | few | TRBV29-1 | NA | CSVGAATEAFF | TGCAGCGTTGGGGCAGCCACTGAAGCTTTCTTT
TRBJ2-7 | few | TRBV29-1 | TRBD2 | CSVELLAGGEQYF | TGCAGCGTTGAACTACTAGCGGGAGGCGAGCAGTACTTC
TRBJ2-1 | few | TRBV9 | NA | CASSGRGDRYNEQFF | TGTGCCAGCAGTGGCAGGGGGGACAGATACAATGAGCAGTTCTTC
TRBJ1-2 | NA | TRBV30 | NA | CAWSSGRYGYTF | TGTGCCTGGAGTTCCGGTCGCTATGGCTACACCTTC
TRBJ2-3 | few | TRBV5-1 | NA | CASGLATRGDTQYF | TGCGCCAGCGGCTTAGCAACTCGCGGAGATACGCAGTATTTT
TRBJ2-7 | few | TRBV18 | TRBD1 | CASSPGTGKGNEQYF | TGTGCCAGCTCACCGGGGACAGGCAAAGGGAACGAGCAGTACTTC